The 27 T cell receptor beta chains given below trace back to one sample, sequenced in a study of shared clonotypes between healthy human individuals. Sequencing used immunoSEQ multiplex PCR; TCRdb keeps in-frame clones, though not all of them. The data hold 2 million to 3 million clones, with approximately 93% observed a single time. Source material: naive CD4+ T cells from PBMCs. Noted subset: CD45RA+ positively selected. These receptors were taken from a man aged 18-30 years in good health. Some clones in this sample may be carry-over from other donors' samples.

The chain links TRBV6-5 to TRBJ2-5; 8 bases are a match to TRBD1. Germline V gene lookup returns CDR1 MNHEY and CDR2 SVGAGI. The length of the CDR3 is 15 residues. V lost 2 bases, J lost 3 bases, and 5 bases stayed unmatched. For the CDR3, the DNA is TGTGCCAGCAGTTACCCTCCAGGGGGCGAAGAGACCCAGTACTTC. It codes for CASSYPPGGEETQYF.

About this clone: Other DNA sequences in the same sample also yield this CDR3. The chain joins TRBV5-1 to TRBJ1-1; D gene ambiguous. Germline CDR1 is SGHRS and CDR2 is YFSETQ. V dropped 0 bases and J dropped 1 base, with 10 bases sitting between them. The CDR3 consists of 15 residues. This chain's CDR3 is CASSLEAGGNTEAFF. The DNA of the CDR3 is TGCGCCAGCAGCTTGGAGGCCGGAGGGAACACTGAAGCTTTCTTT.

This clone appeared a single time. The chain couples TRBV5-1 to TRBJ2-5; D may correspond to TRBD1 or TRBD2 (5 bases each). The germline V gene has CDR1 SGHRS and CDR2 YFSETQ. CDR3 length: 15 residues. The V gene lost 2 bases and the J gene lost 4 bases, with 15 bases spanning the gap. The CDR3 is CASSFGDPARETQYF. The CDR3 nucleotides are TGCGCCAGCAGCTTCGGGGACCCGGCTAGAGAGACCCAGTACTTC.

CDR3 region: CASRDSGTGEYGYTF. The CDR3 DNA sequence: TGTGCCAGCAGAGACTCCGGCACAGGAGAATATGGCTACACCTTC. The genes are TRBV28 and TRBJ1-2, with D possibly matching TRBD1 (5 bases). The V end was cut by 6 bases, the J end by 5 bases, with 19 bases between. This CDR3 comprises 15 residues. Germline assignment: CDR1 MDHEN and CDR2 SYDVKM.

The CDR3 protein is CASSLGGILDTQYF. CDR3 DNA: TGCGCCAGCAGCTTGGGAGGGATTCTAGATACGCAGTATTTT. The V call is TRBV5-1, the J call TRBJ2-3; tentatively, D is TRBD2 (5 bases). The CDR3 is made up of 14 amino acids. V lost 0 bases to trimming and J lost 5 bases, with 10 bases between them. The germline V gene encodes CDR1 SGHRS and CDR2 YFSETQ.

The chain combines TRBV9 with TRBJ2-7, with D hard to call. The CDR3 has 14 amino acids. CDR1 is SGDLS, CDR2 YYNGEE, per germline. The ends were cut back, 4 bases at V and 1 base at J, with 12 bases in the middle. CDR3 residues: CASSTDDGSYEQYF. In DNA form, the CDR3 reads TGTGCCAGCAGCACAGACGATGGATCCTACGAGCAGTACTTC.

About this clone itself: The junction departs from the called germline gene at one end, perhaps through a read error. The rearrangement links TRBV7-2 to TRBJ2-1; no clear D gene. The CDR3 is 9 residues long. Germline V gene data show CDR1 as SGHTA and CDR2 as FQGNSA. This CDR3 reads CASSHPLVF. The CDR3 DNA reads as TGTGCCAGCAGCCATCCCCTGGTCTTC. The full variable domain, rest sourced from reference TRBV7-2 and TRBJ2-1, is GAGVSQSPSNKVTEKGKDVELRCDPISGHTALYWYRQSLGQGLEFLIYFQGNSAPDKSGLPSDRFSAERTGGSVSTLTIQRTQQEDSAVYLCASSHPLVFGPGTRLTVL.

The chain carries TRBV6-1 and TRBJ1-5; D gene unclear. The germline V and J ends were trimmed by 5 bases and 11 bases, with 13 bases remaining between them. Germline assignment: CDR1 MNHNS and CDR2 SASEGT. This CDR3 has 12 amino acids. DNA of the CDR3: TGTGCCAGCAGTTCAGACACCCCGGCCCAGCATTTT. It is translated as CASSSDTPAQHF.

The V call is TRBV28, the J call TRBJ2-7; D not certain. CDR1 and CDR2 (germline): MDHEN, SYDVKM. The CDR3 is 14 amino acids. V lost 6 bases, J lost 2 bases, and 14 bases lay in between. CDR3 sequence: CASRAGSKAYEQYF. The CDR3 nucleotides are TGTGCCAGCAGGGCCGGGTCCAAGGCCTACGAGCAGTACTTC.

Worth noting for this clone: The same CDR3 can be traced to other DNA sequences in this sample. The chain uses TRBV15 and TRBJ2-3, with D unclear. The CDR3 spans 17 residues. Looked up from germline, CDR1 is LNHNV and CDR2 is YYDKDF (reference sequence). The ends were cut back, 0 bases at V and 0 bases at J, with 13 bases in the middle. The CDR3 loop is CATSRDLLSASTDTQYF. The CDR3, as DNA: TGTGCCACCAGCAGAGATCTCTTAAGCGCTAGCACAGATACGCAGTATTTT. The variable domain in full, completed from reference TRBV15 and TRBJ2-3, reads DAMVIQNPRYQVTQFGKPVTLSCSQTLNHNVMYWYQQKSSQAPKLLFHYYDKDFNNEADTPDNFQSRRPNTSFCFLDIRSPGLGDTAMYLCATSRDLLSASTDTQYFGPGTRLTVL.

This clone was counted between two and nine times. The chain employs TRBV7-9 and TRBJ1-1; D unclear. Germline V gene sequence: CDR1 SEHNR, CDR2 FQNEAQ (reference sequence). V dropped 1 base and J dropped 10 bases, with 13 bases sitting between them. There are 13 residues in the CDR3. This CDR3 reads CASSLGPATTAFF. The DNA for the CDR3 is TGTGCCAGCAGCTTAGGGCCCGCAACCACAGCTTTCTTT.

The chain recombines TRBV6-5 with TRBJ2-1; 12 nucleotides agree with TRBD2. CDR1 is MNHEY and CDR2 is SVGAGI in the germline V gene. V gave up 2 bases and J gave up 3 bases; unmatched junction bases: 2. This CDR3 comprises 16 residues. The CDR3: CASSYLAGGIYNEQFF. CDR3 nucleotide sequence: TGTGCCAGCAGTTACCTAGCGGGAGGGATCTACAATGAGCAGTTCTTC.

Comment on this clone: The sample holds other DNA sequences that translate to the same CDR3. The chain carries TRBV7-3 and TRBJ1-1; TRBD1 is a possible D gene (5 bases). Germline V gene lookup returns CDR1 SGHTA and CDR2 FQGTGA. The CDR3 contains 13 residues. Trimming shortened V by 4 bases and J by 1 base, and 7 bases separated the two germline ends. The CDR3 bases are TGTGCCAGCAGCTCCCAGGGGAACACTGAAGCTTTCTTT. Translated, it gives CASSSQGNTEAFF. The full variable domain, its missing parts supplied by reference TRBV7-3 and TRBJ1-1, is GAGVSQTPSNKVTEKGKYVELRCDPISGHTALYWYRQSLGQGPEFLIYFQGTGAADDSGLPNDRFFAVRPEGSVSTLKIQRTERGDSAVYLCASSSQGNTEAFFGQGTRLTVV.

This clone was counted only a few times. Other DNA sequences in this specimen translate into the identical CDR3. The chain combines TRBV27 with TRBJ1-1; D is unresolved. Germline-derived CDR1 and CDR2 are MNHEY and SMNVEV (reference sequence). The germline V and J ends were trimmed by 2 bases and 0 bases, with 4 bases remaining between them. The CDR3 is made up of 13 amino acids. CDR3 sequence (DNA): TGTGCCAGCAGTTTAGTATTGAACACTGAAGCTTTCTTT. This encodes CASSLVLNTEAFF.

The chain carries TRBV14 and TRBJ2-1, with TRBD2 as a possible D gene (6 bases). CDR3 length equals 14 residues. Trimming cost V 1 base and J 13 bases, with 17 bases left between them. The germline V gene encodes CDR1 SGHDN and CDR2 FVKESK. CDR3 sequence: CASSQALSASEQFF. CDR3 sequence (DNA): TGTGCCAGCAGCCAAGCTTTATCGGCTAGCGAACAGTTCTTC.

This chain connects TRBV15 to TRBJ2-3, with 15 bases that match TRBD2. Germline lookup yields CDR1 LNHNV and CDR2 YYDKDF (reference sequence). This CDR3 is 17 amino acids long. J lost 5 bases, V lost 0 bases, and 3 bases had no gene match. CDR3 protein: CATSRDLGLAGGDTQYF. In nucleotides, the CDR3 is TGTGCCACCAGCAGAGATTTGGGACTAGCGGGAGGAGATACGCAGTATTTT.

The gene calls are TRBV6-5 and TRBJ1-5; tentative D call: TRBD1 (5 bases). This CDR3 is built from 16 residues. V lost 3 bases and J 0 bases, leaving 12 bases between the germline ends. Germline CDR1 is MNHEY and CDR2 is SVGAGI. CDR3 sequence: CASSYSRDYSNQPQHF. CDR3 nucleotide sequence: TGTGCCAGCAGTTATTCCAGGGACTATAGCAATCAGCCCCAGCATTTT.

This clone was seen only once. CDR3 sequence: CASSLGQGAYNEQFF. The CDR3 DNA reads TGTGCCAGCAGCTTGGGGCAGGGGGCCTACAATGAGCAGTTCTTC. The V call is TRBV5-8, the J call TRBJ2-1, with TRBD1 matching over 7 bases. This CDR3 comprises 15 residues. J gave up 2 bases and V 0 bases, and 2 bases lay outside the gene matches. Germline V gene data show CDR1 as SGHTS and CDR2 as YDEGEE.

This sequence joins TRBV14 and TRBJ1-1; D ambiguous. Germline V gene sequence: CDR1 SGHDN, CDR2 FVKESK. Trimming shortened V by 3 bases and J by 1 base, and 12 bases separated the two germline ends. The CDR3 is 15 amino acids. CDR3 sequence (DNA): TGTGCCAGCAGCCATGGACCTCACTCGAACACTGAAGCTTTCTTT. It is translated as CASSHGPHSNTEAFF.

The chain uses TRBV5-1 and TRBJ1-2; a possible D gene is TRBD1 (5 bases). The CDR3 length is 13 residues. From germline, CDR1 is SGHRS and CDR2 YFSETQ. V lost 3 bases and J 3 bases, leaving 9 bases between the germline ends. CDR3 amino acids: CASSYGRDYGYTF. The CDR3 DNA sequence: TGCGCCAGCAGCTACGGCAGGGACTATGGCTACACCTTC.

For this clone: Other nucleotide sequences in the sample specify the same CDR3. The chain joins TRBV7-2 to TRBJ1-4, with TRBD1 identical over 11 bases. Per germline, CDR1 SGHTA and CDR2 FQGNSA. Losses at the gene ends were 1 base for V and 8 bases for J; bases not matched to a gene: 3. The CDR3 has 15 residues. The CDR3 loop is CASSLGGTGGEKLFF. The CDR3 DNA reads as TGTGCCAGCAGCTTAGGTGGGACAGGGGGGGAAAAACTGTTTTTT.

The chain employs TRBV18 and TRBJ1-4, with D maybe TRBD1 (5 bases). Germline lookup yields CDR1 KGHSH and CDR2 LQKENI. V lost 1 base and J 2 bases, leaving 11 bases between the germline ends. The CDR3 is 16 residues long. The CDR3 bases are TGTGCCAGCTCACCACAGGGGCCGAGGACTAATGAAAAACTGTTTTTT. Protein product: CASSPQGPRTNEKLFF.

DNA of the CDR3: TGTGCCAGCAGCTTAATCCCAGGGGTCGATGGCTACACCTTC. Translating gives CASSLIPGVDGYTF. The chain uses TRBV7-3 and TRBJ1-2, with a weak D call TRBD1 (6 bases). CDR3 length: 14 residues. The V gene lost 1 base and the J gene lost 6 bases, with 12 bases spanning the gap. In germline, CDR1 is SGHTA, CDR2 FQGTGA.

This clone was observed a handful of times. J is TRBJ1-1 and V is TRBV9; D may be TRBD1 (5 bases). V lost 0 bases and J 0 bases, leaving 9 bases between the germline ends. Germline V gene data show CDR1 as SGDLS and CDR2 as YYNGEE. This CDR3 is built from 15 residues. CDR3 coding DNA: TGTGCCAGCAGCGTAGAGGCAGGGATGAACACTGAAGCTTTCTTT. It encodes CASSVEAGMNTEAFF.

The chain combines TRBV29-1 with TRBJ2-1, with D perhaps matching TRBD2 (5 bases). The CDR3 is 13 residues long. Germline V gives CDR1 SQVTM, CDR2 ANQGSEA. Trimming removed 8 bases at V and 0 bases at J, with 11 bases between. CDR3 protein: CSSSGSSYNEQFF. As DNA, the CDR3 is TGCAGCTCGTCGGGAAGCTCCTACAATGAGCAGTTCTTC.

The chain joins TRBV7-2 to TRBJ2-2; D not certain. Trimming cost V 1 base and J 4 bases, with 10 bases left between them. This CDR3 comprises 15 residues. Germline V gene data show CDR1 as SGHTA and CDR2 as FQGNSA. For the CDR3, the DNA is TGTGCCAGCAGCTTAGGACCCCTTGGCACCGGGGAGCTGTTTTTT. Translating gives CASSLGPLGTGELFF.

This clone was counted a single time. V gene TRBV7-3 combines with J gene TRBJ2-5; a weak D match, TRBD2 (6 bases). In germline, CDR1 is SGHTA, CDR2 FQGTGA. The ends were cut back, 4 bases at V and 4 bases at J, with 16 bases in the middle. CDR3 length equals 15 residues. The CDR3 is CASSSRGDSLETQYF. CDR3 nucleotide sequence: TGTGCCAGCAGCTCTAGAGGGGACTCTCTAGAGACCCAGTACTTC.